The entry that follows covers one TCR beta chain sequence. Antigen specificity is unknown. The data derive from a study of early T cells in non-severe SARS-CoV-2 infection. In the study overall: The chains were unpaired, and the sequenced material was bulk RNA from unsorted whole blood. Points from the study as a whole: There was a bias toward anti-spike CD8 responses in VDJdb matching, which missed private and CD4 specificities.

The TCR library protocol attached unique molecular identifiers to the individual cDNA molecules. TCRdb processed the 5' RACE reads anew with MiXCR; each CDR3 protein has one entry. The sample gives approximately 97,000 distinct CDR3 sequences, roughly 14% of which show up once; 5% to 8% is in the top ten. The CDR3 loop spans 15 amino acids. Trimming stripped 2 bases from V and 0 bases from J, with 12 bases between. Germline V gene data show CDR1 as SQVTM and CDR2 as ANQGSEA. This sequence originates from an adult who was a healthcare worker with PCR-confirmed SARS-CoV-2 infection or an uninfected control (not recorded which). What was sequenced was whole blood. The chain joins TRBV29-1 to TRBJ2-3, with D tentatively TRBD2 (6 bases). The CDR3 DNA sequence: TGCAGCGTTGAAAGGGCTAGCGCCAGCACAGATACGCAGTATTTT. It encodes CSVERASASTDTQYF.